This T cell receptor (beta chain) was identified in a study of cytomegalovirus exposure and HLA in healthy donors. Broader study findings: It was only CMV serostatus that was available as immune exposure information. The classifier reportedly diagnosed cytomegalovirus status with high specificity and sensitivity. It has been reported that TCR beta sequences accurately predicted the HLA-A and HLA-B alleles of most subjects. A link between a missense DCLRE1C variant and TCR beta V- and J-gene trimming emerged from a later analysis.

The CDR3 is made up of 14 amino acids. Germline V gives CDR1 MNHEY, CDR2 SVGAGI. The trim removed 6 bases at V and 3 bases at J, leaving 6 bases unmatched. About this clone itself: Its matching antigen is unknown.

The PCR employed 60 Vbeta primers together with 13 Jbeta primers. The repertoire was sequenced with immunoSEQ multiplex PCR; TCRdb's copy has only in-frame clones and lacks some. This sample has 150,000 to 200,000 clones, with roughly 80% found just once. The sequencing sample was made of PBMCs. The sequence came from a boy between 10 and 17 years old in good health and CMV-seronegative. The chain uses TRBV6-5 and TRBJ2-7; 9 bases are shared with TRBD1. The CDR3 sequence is CASSSWGQGYEQYF. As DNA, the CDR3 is TGTGCCAGCAGCTCCTGGGGACAGGGCTACGAGCAGTACTTC.